The rows below give T cell receptor beta chains drawn from one sample of a study of shared clonotypes between healthy human individuals. TCRdb's copy holds only in-frame clones and misses some; the assay was immunoSEQ multiplex PCR. The repertoire includes about 510,000 clones, 70% to 80% of them detected once, and 10% to 15% sits in the top ten. Sequencing was done on a sample of PBMCs. The receptors were gathered from a woman between 40 and 50 years old in good health. Some clones in this sample may be carry-over from other donors' samples. Both conserved end residues are part of each CDR3. A D gene is named only where the DNA matches it firmly. The size entry is marked missing in some rows and otherwise reads once, few, many or a size class.

d_gene	j_gene	abundance	v_gene	CDR3aa	CDR3nt
NA	TRBJ2-1	few	TRBV20-1	CSASSSMEQFF	TGCAGTGCTAGTAGTAGCATGGAGCAGTTCTTC
NA	TRBJ2-7	NA	TRBV7-8	CASSPSGRASSYEQYF	TGTGCCAGCAGCCCATCTGGCCGCGCGAGCTCCTACGAGCAGTACTTC
NA	TRBJ1-1	NA	TRBV2	CASSEGYSGWVFF	TGTGCCAGCAGTGAGGGTTACAGTGGATGGGTTTTCTTT
NA	TRBJ2-6	few	TRBV5-1	CASSLAVNSGANVLTF	TGCGCCAGCAGCTTGGCGGTGAACTCTGGGGCCAACGTCCTGACTTTC
TRBD2	TRBJ2-1	few	TRBV4-1	CASSPTSGLAGGRAYNEQFF	TGCGCCAGCAGCCCCACCTCGGGACTAGCGGGAGGGAGGGCCTACAATGAGCAGTTCTTC
TRBD2	TRBJ2-1	NA	TRBV29-1	CSVEDPSGYNEQFF	TGCAGCGTTGAAGACCCTAGCGGGTACAATGAGCAGTTCTTC
TRBD1	TRBJ1-4	NA	TRBV5-1	CASSLAPQGAGQEKLFF	TGCGCCAGCAGCTTGGCCCCTCAGGGGGCAGGTCAGGAAAAACTGTTTTTT
TRBD1	TRBJ1-2	NA	TRBV29-1	CSVEPRGRVNGYTF	TGCAGCGTTGAACCCAGGGGGCGCGTCAATGGCTACACCTTC
NA	TRBJ2-7	NA	TRBV29-1	CSVGTGIKQYF	TGCAGCGTTGGAACAGGGATCAAGCAGTACTTC
NA	TRBJ2-2	NA	TRBV5-1	CASSLGQRSGELFF	TGCGCCAGCAGCTTGGGGCAACGGTCCGGGGAGCTGTTTTTT
NA	TRBJ1-1	NA	TRBV7-3	CASSLLRIGNTEAFF	TGTGCCAGCAGCTTATTGCGGATTGGGAACACTGAAGCTTTCTTT
NA	TRBJ1-1	NA	TRBV11-2	CASSLDRRGSTEAFF	TGTGCCAGCAGCTTAGACAGGAGAGGGTCCACTGAAGCTTTCTTT
TRBD1	TRBJ2-5	NA	TRBV6-5	CASSYRDRGQETQYF	TGTGCCAGCAGTTACCGGGACAGGGGGCAAGAGACCCAGTACTTC
TRBD1	TRBJ1-1	NA	TRBV30	CAWSGDRGTEAFF	TGTGCCTGGAGCGGGGACAGAGGCACTGAAGCTTTCTTT
NA	TRBJ2-7	NA	TRBV2	CASSLRSEQYF	TGTGCCAGCAGTCTGAGATCCGAGCAGTACTTC
NA	TRBJ2-4	NA	TRBV25-1	CASSEPLRNIQYF	TGTGCCAGCAGTGAACCTCTAAGAAACATTCAGTACTTC
NA	TRBJ2-5	once	TRBV7-3	CASSLGGSATRETQYF	TGTGCCAGCAGCTTAGGGGGCTCAGCCACGAGGGAGACCCAGTACTTC
NA	TRBJ2-2	NA	TRBV19	CASSLQGRAGELFF	TGTGCCAGTAGTCTACAGGGTCGGGCCGGGGAGCTGTTTTTT
TRBD2	TRBJ2-3	NA	TRBV12-5	CASGFIAGGRNTQYF	TGTGCTAGTGGTTTTATAGCGGGAGGGCGGAATACGCAGTATTTT
NA	TRBJ2-7	NA	TRBV12-2	CASRRRVVRYEQYF	TGTGCAAGTCGACGGAGGGTAGTTCGTTACGAGCAGTACTTC
TRBD2	TRBJ2-3	NA	TRBV25-1	CASSEYRTSGSGTDTQYF	TGTGCCAGCAGTGAATATAGGACTAGCGGGAGTGGCACAGATACGCAGTATTTT
NA	TRBJ1-6	NA	TRBV4-1	CASSLISRNSPLHF	TGCGCCAGCAGCCTTATCAGTCGGAATTCACCCCTCCACTTT
TRBD2	TRBJ2-7	NA	TRBV10-2	CASSPPRSGSSYEQYF	TGCGCCAGCAGCCCCCCCCGGAGCGGGAGCTCCTACGAGCAGTACTTC
NA	TRBJ1-6	NA	TRBV5-1	CASSLGRIFSNSPLHF	TGCGCCAGCAGCTTGGGACGCATTTTTAGCAATTCACCCCTCCACTTT
NA	TRBJ2-1	NA	TRBV2	CASARALKSDEQFF	TGTGCCAGCGCGAGGGCCTTAAAGAGCGATGAGCAGTTCTTC
TRBD1	TRBJ2-7	NA	TRBV7-2	CASRQQGASEQYF	TGTGCCAGCAGGCAACAGGGGGCGAGCGAGCAGTACTTC
NA	TRBJ1-1	once	TRBV27	CASSFKGRTEAFF	TGTGCCAGCAGTTTTAAGGGAAGAACTGAAGCTTTCTTT
TRBD1	TRBJ1-5	NA	TRBV7-2	CASSWTGGSNQPQHF	TGTGCCAGCAGCTGGACAGGGGGCAGCAATCAGCCCCAGCATTTT
NA	TRBJ1-1	NA	TRBV28	CASSFHRDTEAFF	TGTGCCAGCAGTTTCCACCGGGACACTGAAGCTTTCTTT
NA	TRBJ1-2	NA	TRBV5-1	CASSLEVGNYGYTF	TGCGCCAGCAGCTTGGAAGTAGGCAACTATGGCTACACCTTC
NA	TRBJ2-1	NA	TRBV4-3	CASSQDPGLHNEQFF	TGCGCCAGCAGCCAAGATCCGGGCTTACACAATGAGCAGTTCTTC
NA	TRBJ1-4	few	TRBV5-1	CASSPAGSNEKLFF	TGCGCCAGCAGCCCCGCAGGTTCTAATGAAAAACTGTTTTTT
NA	TRBJ1-4	few	TRBV19	CASSIVWGSDEKLFF	TGTGCCAGTAGTATAGTCTGGGGAAGCGATGAAAAACTGTTTTTT
NA	TRBJ2-7	NA	TRBV7-9	CASSHGGPVDEQYF	TGTGCCAGCAGCCACGGAGGGCCCGTTGACGAGCAGTACTTC
NA	TRBJ2-3	many	TRBV9	CASSVALHRDTQYF	TGTGCCAGCAGCGTAGCCCTGCATAGGGATACGCAGTATTTT
TRBD1	TRBJ2-2	NA	TRBV19	CASTQLDRAGTGELFF	TGTGCCAGTACCCAACTTGACAGGGCGGGCACCGGGGAGCTGTTTTTT
TRBD1	TRBJ1-5	NA	TRBV19	CASSRSRTGGFQPQHF	TGTGCCAGTAGTAGGAGTAGGACAGGGGGATTCCAGCCCCAGCATTTT
NA	TRBJ2-2	NA	TRBV9	CASSVGGANTGELFF	TGTGCCAGCAGCGTAGGAGGGGCGAACACCGGGGAGCTGTTTTTT
TRBD2	TRBJ2-1	once	TRBV10-3	CAIRPLASGRPNNEQFF	TGTGCCATCAGACCTCTTGCTAGCGGGAGGCCTAACAATGAGCAGTTCTTC
TRBD2	TRBJ2-3	NA	TRBV28	CASTLGLAGWRSTDTQYF	TGTGCCAGCACCCTGGGGCTAGCGGGCTGGAGGAGCACAGATACGCAGTATTTT
NA	TRBJ1-1	few	TRBV11-2	CASSFSLVGEAFF	TGTGCCAGCAGCTTTAGTTTGGTTGGTGAAGCTTTCTTT
TRBD2	TRBJ2-3	NA	TRBV12-5	CASGSGLAASTDTQYF	TGTGCTAGTGGTTCTGGACTAGCGGCTAGCACAGATACGCAGTATTTT
TRBD1	TRBJ2-7	NA	TRBV9	CASSVNPGTDYEQYF	TGTGCCAGCAGCGTTAACCCCGGGACAGACTACGAGCAGTACTTC
NA	TRBJ2-7	NA	TRBV29-1	CSARTTYEQYF	TGCAGCGCCCGTACCACCTACGAGCAGTACTTC
NA	TRBJ2-5	NA	TRBV7-9	CASNLKGLEETQYF	TGTGCCAGCAACTTGAAGGGCTTAGAAGAGACCCAGTACTTC
NA	TRBJ2-3	many	TRBV4-2	CASSQPAVWCTDTQYF	TGTGCCAGCAGCCAGCCCGCTGTTTGGTGCACAGATACGCAGTATTTT
NA	TRBJ2-3	many	TRBV19	CASSPTPGRGTDTQYF	TGTGCCAGTAGCCCAACCCCGGGACGGGGCACAGATACGCAGTATTTT
NA	TRBJ1-3	few	TRBV11-1	CASSSSRDSGNTIYF	TGTGCCAGCAGCTCCTCCCGGGACTCTGGAAACACCATATATTTT
TRBD1	TRBJ1-4	NA	TRBV7-2	CASSRDRGRTNEKLFF	TGTGCCAGCAGTCGGGACAGGGGGCGGACTAATGAAAAACTGTTTTTT
TRBD2	TRBJ2-3	NA	TRBV7-2	CASSRDYTDTQYF	TGTGCCAGCAGCCGGGACTACACAGATACGCAGTATTTT
NA	TRBJ1-2	few	TRBV29-1	CSVAGYNYGYTF	TGCAGCGTTGCGGGCTACAACTATGGCTACACCTTC
NA	TRBJ1-4	NA	TRBV7-9	CASSRGFNEKLFF	TGTGCCAGCAGTCGAGGGTTTAACGAAAAACTGTTTTTT